One sample yielded the 7 T cell receptor beta chains listed below, sequenced in a study of OX40 agonist ivuxolimab in advanced cancers. Only in-frame clones appear in the TCRdb table, and some are missing; sequencing was by immunoSEQ multiplex PCR. The table has just under 65,000 clones, approximately 90% seen once. This specimen was CD4+ or CD8+ T cells sorted from blood, taken in a trial of the OX40 agonist ivuxolimab. The origin of the receptors is an adult with an advanced solid tumor such as melanoma, head and neck, liver or kidney cancer.

The genes are TRBV5-6 and TRBJ2-3; D is perhaps TRBD1 (5 bases). This CDR3 contains 16 residues. Trimming took off 0 bases at V and 2 bases at J, with 13 bases between the two ends. CDR1 SGHDT and CDR2 YYEEEE come from the germline V gene. CDR3: CASSLVGRDYTDTQYF. The CDR3 region has the DNA TGTGCCAGCAGCTTGGTTGGCAGGGATTACACAGATACGCAGTATTTT.

This chain uses TRBV11-3 with TRBJ2-2, with 8 positions matching TRBD2. The CDR3 consists of 17 residues. Germline trimming cut 5 bases from V and 3 bases from J; bases unmatched to any gene: 11. The V gene's germline CDR1 is SGHNT and CDR2 YENEEA. The CDR3 region is CASSKAPGLVYTGELFF. The CDR3 nucleotides are TGTGCCAGCAGCAAGGCTCCGGGACTAGTGTACACCGGGGAGCTGTTTTTT.

The V and J genes are TRBV5-8 and TRBJ2-3; the D gene is possibly TRBD1 (6 bases). This CDR3 is 16 amino acids long. The V end lost 4 bases, the J end lost 3 bases, and 18 bases lay between the germline ends. Germline-derived CDR1 and CDR2 are SGHTS and YDEGEE. Here the CDR3 DNA reads TGTGCCAGCAGCCCGTCCAGCCAGGGGTTTACAGATACGCAGTATTTT. This codes for CASSPSSQGFTDTQYF.

The chain uses TRBV7-2 and TRBJ2-5; D may be TRBD1 or TRBD2 (5 bases each). The CDR3 has 13 amino acids. Per germline, CDR1 SGHTA and CDR2 FQGNSA. V gave up 2 bases and J gave up 9 bases, with 13 bases separating them. DNA of the CDR3: TGTGCCAGCAGCTTAACCAGGGCCGGGGCCCAGTACTTC. Its translation: CASSLTRAGAQYF.

The chain carries TRBV29-1 and TRBJ2-7, with 9 nucleotides matching TRBD1. This CDR3 region has 13 residues. Germline V gene sequence: CDR1 SQVTM, CDR2 ANQGSEA. V lost 6 bases to trimming and J lost 5 bases; unmatched junction nucleotides: 8. For the CDR3, the DNA is TGCAGCGTCAAGGGGGACAGGGTTCACGAGCAGTACTTC. Encoded protein: CSVKGDRVHEQYF.

Here the CDR3 DNA reads TGTGCCAGCAGCTTGCCTAGCGGTGGGGGGGAGACCCAGTACTTC. It encodes CASSLPSGGGETQYF. J is TRBJ2-5 and V is TRBV5-4; 7 bases agree with TRBD2. Trimming removed 1 base from V and 5 bases from J; junction bases left unmatched: 8. The CDR3 spans 15 residues. Germline CDR1 and CDR2: SGHNT and YYREEE (reference sequence).

V gene TRBV27 combines with J gene TRBJ2-1; 8 nucleotides line up with TRBD2. Germline CDR1 MNHEY, CDR2 SMNVEV (reference sequence). The J segment lost 4 bases and the V segment lost 6 bases, leaving 14 bases of the junction unmatched. This CDR3 spans 17 amino acids. The CDR3 DNA sequence: TGTGCCAGCAGGCCGGGACTAGTCTTGCGACCTTACAATGAGCAGTTCTTC. Translation gives CASRPGLVLRPYNEQFF.